This T cell receptor beta chain was sequenced in a study of cytomegalovirus exposure and HLA in healthy donors. CDR3 length equals 14 residues. V shed 3 bases and J shed 9 bases, with 18 bases lying between them. CDR1 is GTSNPN and CDR2 is SVGIG in the germline V gene (reference sequence). PCR used 60 Vbeta primers and 13 Jbeta primers. Sequencing used immunoSEQ multiplex PCR; TCRdb keeps in-frame clones, though not all of them. The sample lists 60,000 to 65,000 clones, roughly 75% occurring once. This chain joins TRBV30 and TRBJ2-1; a weak D match, TRBD1 (7 bases). Input material: PBMCs. This clonotype originated in a woman in her thirties or forties in good health and CMV-seropositive. The CDR3 region is CAWSQGGIWGEQFF. DNA of the CDR3: TGTGCCTGGAGCCAGGGGGGAATTTGGGGTGAGCAGTTCTTC.